This T cell receptor beta chain was identified in a study of CD8 T cells in ankylosing spondylitis. The ends were cut back, 4 bases at V and 2 bases at J, with 11 bases in the middle. Germline CDR1 and CDR2: MGHRA and YSYEKL. CDR3 length: 14 residues. In making TCR beta libraries, quantitative 5'-RACE with molecular barcodes was used. MiXCR, run by TCRdb on the 5' RACE reads, gives a single entry per CDR3 protein. This table has 250,000 to 300,000 distinct CDR3 sequences, 20% appearing once. General observations from the study: Seemingly distinctive of ankylosing spondylitis blood was a TCR beta motif formed by eight highly homologous variants. Disease-linked clones reportedly showed significant enrichment in matched ankylosing spondylitis synovial fluid.

This clonotype was recorded many times. Its antigen is currently unknown. The sequenced sample was blood, either unsorted or a sorted T cell fraction (not recorded which). The chain couples TRBV4-1 to TRBJ2-5, with D perhaps matching TRBD1 (6 bases). This sequence was found in a male donor with ankylosing spondylitis or in good health (not recorded which). As DNA, the CDR3 is TGCGCCAGCAGCCGAGGACAGTTTCAAGAGACCCAGTACTTC. Translated: CASSRGQFQETQYF.